This passage covers 25 T cell receptor beta chains from one sample sequenced in a study of shared clonotypes between healthy human individuals. Generated by immunoSEQ multiplex PCR, the TCRdb table keeps only in-frame clones and is missing some. The sample lists under 200,000 clones; roughly 93% were seen once. The source material was naive CD4+ T cells sorted from blood. Regarding subset: CD45RA+ positively selected. The receptors here all came from a woman aged 25 to 39 in good health.

The chain combines TRBV2 with TRBJ1-1; tentative D call: TRBD1 (5 bases). Germline CDR1 reads SNHLY; CDR2 reads FYNNEI. The V and J ends lost 7 bases and 6 bases respectively, with 21 bases between them. The CDR3 runs 15 residues. CDR3 in amino acids: CASKSDFRQFAEAFF. Written as DNA, the CDR3 is TGTGCCAGCAAAAGTGACTTCAGACAGTTTGCTGAAGCTTTCTTT.

The V and J genes are TRBV15 and TRBJ2-7; D gene unclear. Trimming pared 3 bases from V and 1 base from J, leaving 13 bases between. CDR3 length: 15 residues. Germline CDR1 LNHNV, CDR2 YYDKDF (reference sequence). The CDR3 DNA reads as TGTGCCACCAGCAGGTCCTTCGGCAGTTCCTACGAGCAGTACTTC. This encodes CATSRSFGSSYEQYF.

This clone came up once. This chain joins TRBV19 and TRBJ2-1; D unclear. V was clipped by 6 bases and J by 5 bases, with 11 bases between them. The germline V gene encodes CDR1 LNHDA and CDR2 SQIVND (reference sequence). This CDR3 contains 13 residues. CDR3 region: CASSLGPHNEQFF. Here the CDR3 DNA reads TGTGCCAGTAGCCTCGGACCCCACAATGAGCAGTTCTTC.

V and J are TRBV5-4 and TRBJ2-1, with 10 bases fitting TRBD2. This CDR3 is 16 amino acids long. V was pared by 0 bases and J by 8 bases, with 8 bases of the junction left unmatched. Germline V gene lookup returns CDR1 SGHNT and CDR2 YYREEE (reference sequence). CDR3 region: CASSLGQSGRGHEQFF. In DNA form, the CDR3 reads TGTGCCAGCAGCTTGGGCCAAAGCGGGAGGGGTCATGAGCAGTTCTTC.

CDR3 coding DNA: TGTGCCAGCTCATCTGTGACAACCGGGGAGCTGTTTTTT. This codes for CASSSVTTGELFF. V usage is TRBV18 and J usage is TRBJ2-2; D unclear. CDR1 and CDR2 (germline): KGHSH, LQKENI. Deletions cut 5 bases from V and 5 bases from J, with 9 bases between. The CDR3 is 13 residues long.

The table lists this clone with a count of one. V gene TRBV6-6 combines with J gene TRBJ1-1; D ambiguous. Looked up from germline, CDR1 is MNHNY and CDR2 is SVGAGI (reference sequence). V was cut by 2 bases and J by 5 bases, with 9 bases left in between. This CDR3 spans 13 amino acids. DNA of the CDR3: TGTGCCAGCAGTTACAGGGAATTGACTGAAGCTTTCTTT. Translating gives CASSYRELTEAFF.

This chain connects TRBV27 to TRBJ1-2, with D perhaps matching TRBD1 (6 bases). Trimming shortened V by 5 bases and J by 6 bases, and 13 bases separated the two germline ends. The CDR3 is made up of 13 amino acids. Germline V CDR1 and CDR2: MNHEY, SMNVEV (reference sequence). The CDR3 sequence is CASSPQTGHGYTF. The DNA of the CDR3 is TGTGCCAGCAGTCCCCAGACAGGCCATGGCTACACCTTC.

This chain connects TRBV18 to TRBJ2-5; possible D gene TRBD1, 6 bases. Germline CDR1 and CDR2: KGHSH and LQKENI. Trimming left V 3 bases short and J 1 base short, with 12 bases between. The CDR3 covers 15 residues. The DNA for the CDR3 is TGTGCCAGCTCACCGAATGACAGGCTCCAAGAGACCCAGTACTTC. Translation: CASSPNDRLQETQYF.

This clone was observed once. V gene TRBV30 combines with J gene TRBJ1-4, with 7 bases matching TRBD1. CDR1 is GTSNPN and CDR2 is SVGIG in the germline V gene (reference sequence). The V gene end was trimmed by 1 base and the J gene end by 2 bases; junction bases not matched to a gene: 1. The CDR3 totals 14 residues. In nucleotides, the CDR3 is TGTGCCTGGAGTGACAGGGGCACTAATGAAAAACTGTTTTTT. Encoded protein: CAWSDRGTNEKLFF.

CDR3 sequence (DNA): TGTGCCAGCAGCCTCGAGACGGGTATCGACTACACCTTC. This codes for CASSLETGIDYTF. The chain is built from TRBV5-4 and TRBJ1-2; no clear D. The CDR3 contains 13 residues. The V gene's germline CDR1 is SGHNT and CDR2 YYREEE (reference sequence). V was pared by 4 bases and J by 10 bases, with 17 bases between.

This chain joins TRBV23-1 and TRBJ1-2; tentatively, D is TRBD1 (5 bases). TRBV23-1 is sorted into the ORF group, with uncertain function. The CDR3 totals 16 residues. The V end lost 1 base, the J end lost 0 bases, and 12 bases lay between the germline ends. The CDR3 sequence: CASSQWDEGANYGYTF. The CDR3, as DNA: TGCGCCAGCAGTCAATGGGACGAGGGAGCTAACTATGGCTACACCTTC.

The chain is built from TRBV19 and TRBJ2-1, with D tentatively TRBD2 (5 bases). The length of the CDR3 is 19 residues. Germline-derived CDR1 and CDR2 are LNHDA and SQIVND (reference sequence). With 3 bases removed from V and 0 bases from J, the gap between germline ends came to 21 bases. CDR3 region: CASSIISPSGLSSYNEQFF. The DNA of the CDR3 is TGTGCCAGTAGTATTATTTCCCCGTCGGGGTTAAGCTCCTACAATGAGCAGTTCTTC.

The chain links TRBV7-9 to TRBJ2-7, with D uncertain. CDR1 is SEHNR and CDR2 is FQNEAQ in the germline V gene (reference sequence). The length of the CDR3 is 14 residues. V was pared by 1 base and J by 1 base, with 8 bases between. CDR3 loop: CASSLEGLSYEQYF. Written as DNA, the CDR3 is TGTGCCAGCAGCTTAGAGGGATTATCCTACGAGCAGTACTTC.

This clone has only one observation. The J gene is TRBJ2-1, the V gene TRBV27; 10 nucleotides line up with TRBD2. The ends lost 4 bases at V and 7 bases at J; junction bases unmatched: 4. CDR1 MNHEY and CDR2 SMNVEV come from the germline V gene (reference sequence). This CDR3 has 14 amino acids. CDR3 protein: CASSSVAGGNEQFF. The CDR3 nucleotides read TGTGCCAGCAGTTCCGTAGCGGGAGGAAATGAGCAGTTCTTC.

The rearrangement joins TRBV14 to TRBJ2-3; D gene uncertain. The CDR3 covers 16 residues. The V gene lost 0 bases and the J gene lost 2 bases, with 12 bases spanning the gap. Looked up from germline, CDR1 is SGHDN and CDR2 is FVKESK. The CDR3 is CASSQDRQFLTDTQYF. CDR3 bases: TGTGCCAGCAGCCAAGATCGGCAATTTCTCACAGATACGCAGTATTTT.

The rearrangement joins TRBV6-5 to TRBJ2-5, with D tentatively TRBD2 (7 bases). V was cut by 2 bases and J by 5 bases, with 12 bases left in between. Germline V lookup: CDR1 MNHEY, CDR2 SVGAGI. The CDR3 is 14 residues long. Here the CDR3 DNA reads TGTGCCAGCAGTTACGCGGAGGGGGGGGAGACCCAGTACTTC. Translated: CASSYAEGGETQYF.

The rearrangement links TRBV19 to TRBJ2-7, with 9 bases lining up with TRBD1. The V segment lost 8 bases and the J segment 5 bases; nucleotides outside the gene matches: 13. The CDR3 is 15 residues long. CDR1 and CDR2 (germline): LNHDA, SQIVND (reference sequence). The CDR3 coding sequence is TGTGCCAGTTCGAACGGCGACAGGGGGAAGGACGAGCAGTACTTC. Its protein is CASSNGDRGKDEQYF.

The table lists this clone with a count of one. This sequence joins TRBV7-3 and TRBJ2-7, with D possibly matching TRBD1 (6 bases). The CDR3 extends over 15 amino acids. CDR1 and CDR2 (germline): SGHTA, FQGTGA. V dropped 4 bases and J dropped 4 bases, with 17 bases sitting between them. The CDR3 reads CASSSERTARYEQYF. The CDR3 DNA is TGTGCCAGCAGCTCAGAGCGGACAGCCCGTTACGAGCAGTACTTC.

The gene calls are TRBV18 and TRBJ1-1; unclear D gene. Per germline, CDR1 KGHSH and CDR2 LQKENI. V was cut by 5 bases and J by 1 base, with 5 bases left in between. CDR3 size: 12 residues. The CDR3 DNA is TGTGCCAGCTCAGCCGGGAACACTGAAGCTTTCTTT. The encoded protein is CASSAGNTEAFF.

The rearrangement joins TRBV5-1 to TRBJ2-1; 11 nucleotides agree with TRBD2. V shed 7 bases and J 7 bases; nucleotides not matched to a gene: 10. The CDR3 has 15 residues. Per the germline V gene, CDR1 is SGHRS and CDR2 is YFSETQ. The CDR3 loop is CASQELAGVNNEQFF. The DNA of the CDR3 is TGCGCCAGCCAGGAACTAGCGGGAGTAAATAATGAGCAGTTCTTC. Together with reference TRBV5-1 and TRBJ2-1, the CDR3 gives the full variable domain: KAGVTQTPRYLIKTRGQQVTLSCSPISGHRSVSWYQQTPGQGLQFLFEYFSETQRNKGNFPGRFSGRQFSNSRSEMNVSTLELGDSALYLCASQELAGVNNEQFFGPGTRLTVL.

V gene TRBV29-1 combines with J gene TRBJ2-5, with 8 bases fitting TRBD2. The DNA matches TRBJ2-7 better at its end, which makes the J call doubtful. The CDR3 is 13 amino acids. Germline CDR1 SQVTM, CDR2 ANQGSEA. The CDR3 DNA is TGCAGCGTTGTTAGCGGGACATATTACGAGCAGTACTTC. Residues: CSVVSGTYYEQYF.

J is TRBJ2-7 and V is TRBV4-1; no reliable D call. Germline loops: CDR1 MGHRA, CDR2 YSYEKL. This CDR3 has 13 residues. Between the trimmed V and J ends, which lost 1 base and 2 bases, there was a span of 6 bases. This CDR3 reads CASSQGPAYEQYF. DNA of the CDR3: TGCGCCAGCAGCCAAGGCCCCGCCTACGAGCAGTACTTC.

This chain uses TRBV5-3 with TRBJ2-7; 8 bases fit TRBD1. TRBV5-3 is an ORF for which the function is uncertain. The ends lost 8 bases at V and 2 bases at J; junction bases unmatched: 6. The CDR3 is 13 residues long. The CDR3 protein is CASSMDRAYEQYF. The CDR3 DNA sequence: TGTGCCAGCAGCATGGACAGGGCCTACGAGCAGTACTTC.

The chain has TRBV5-1 and TRBJ2-3; TRBD2 matches at 9 bases. J was trimmed by 2 bases and V by 2 bases; bases with no gene match: 6. The CDR3 is 16 amino acids. CDR1 is SGHRS, CDR2 YFSETQ, per germline. The DNA of the CDR3 is TGCGCCAGCAGCTTTAATAGCGGGAGTTTCACAGATACGCAGTATTTT. Translation: CASSFNSGSFTDTQYF. Full variable domain (missing parts from reference TRBV5-1 and TRBJ2-3): KAGVTQTPRYLIKTRGQQVTLSCSPISGHRSVSWYQQTPGQGLQFLFEYFSETQRNKGNFPGRFSGRQFSNSRSEMNVSTLELGDSALYLCASSFNSGSFTDTQYFGPGTRLTVL.

The chain is built from TRBV5-1 and TRBJ1-5; D ambiguous. V dropped 9 bases and J dropped 5 bases, with 21 bases sitting between them. CDR3 size: 15 residues. Germline assignment: CDR1 SGHRS and CDR2 YFSETQ. The CDR3 spells CATEKTNRRYQPQHF. The CDR3 nucleotides are TGCGCCACCGAAAAAACAAACCGACGATATCAGCCCCAGCATTTT. The whole variable domain, remainder taken from reference TRBV5-1 and TRBJ1-5, is KAGVTQTPRYLIKTRGQQVTLSCSPISGHRSVSWYQQTPGQGLQFLFEYFSETQRNKGNFPGRFSGRQFSNSRSEMNVSTLELGDSALYLCATEKTNRRYQPQHFGDGTRLSIL.